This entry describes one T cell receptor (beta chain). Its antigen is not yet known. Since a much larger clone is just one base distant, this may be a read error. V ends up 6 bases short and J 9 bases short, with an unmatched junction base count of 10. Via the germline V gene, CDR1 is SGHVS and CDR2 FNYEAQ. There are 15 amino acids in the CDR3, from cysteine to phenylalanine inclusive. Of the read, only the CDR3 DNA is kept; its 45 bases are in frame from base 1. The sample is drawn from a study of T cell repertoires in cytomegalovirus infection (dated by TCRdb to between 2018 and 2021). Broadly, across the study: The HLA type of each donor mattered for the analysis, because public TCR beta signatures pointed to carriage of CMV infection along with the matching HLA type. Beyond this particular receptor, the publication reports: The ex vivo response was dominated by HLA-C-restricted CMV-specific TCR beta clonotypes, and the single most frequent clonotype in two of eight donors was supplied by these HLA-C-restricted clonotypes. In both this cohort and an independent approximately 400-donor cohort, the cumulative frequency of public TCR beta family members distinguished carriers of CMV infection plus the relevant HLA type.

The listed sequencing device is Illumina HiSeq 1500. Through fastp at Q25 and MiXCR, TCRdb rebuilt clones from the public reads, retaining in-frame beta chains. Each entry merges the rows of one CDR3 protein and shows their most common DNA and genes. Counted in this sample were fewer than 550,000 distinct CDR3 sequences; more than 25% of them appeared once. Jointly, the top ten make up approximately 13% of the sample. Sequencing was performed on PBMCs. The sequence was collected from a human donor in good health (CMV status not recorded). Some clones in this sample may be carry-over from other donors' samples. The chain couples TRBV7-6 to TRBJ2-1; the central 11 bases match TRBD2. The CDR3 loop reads CASRQTSGSDVEQFF. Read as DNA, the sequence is TGTGCCAGCAGACAAACTAGCGGGAGTGATGTTGAGCAGTTCTTC.